This T cell receptor beta chain was observed in a study of shared clonotypes between healthy human individuals. Whole-study results and caveats: Genetic and exposure-history diversity was limited by the few donors.

Per the germline V gene, CDR1 is LNHDA and CDR2 is SQIVND (reference sequence). Trimming cost V 10 bases and J 10 bases, with 27 bases left between them. The CDR3 has 15 residues. CD4+ cells yielded CD45RA+ naive and CD45RA-negative memory subsets. Authors' processing steps: From ImmunoSEQ came sequences covering only the junction and carrying no quality scores, so filtering differed. The repertoire was sequenced with immunoSEQ multiplex PCR; TCRdb's copy has only in-frame clones and lacks some. V, J and clone size reflect that table, while D and trimming were determined from the DNA. The sample records 150,000 to 200,000 clones, over 80% being singletons. In regard to this clone: Its target is not known.

Specimen: naive CD4+ T cells sorted from blood. Subset reported: CD45RA+ positively selected. The source is a woman aged 30 to 39 in good health. The J gene is TRBJ2-3, the V gene TRBV19; a weak D match, TRBD1 (7 bases). CDR3 residues: CATEDGTVPRRAQYF. In DNA form, the CDR3 reads TGTGCCACAGAAGACGGGACAGTCCCGCGGAGGGCGCAGTATTTT.